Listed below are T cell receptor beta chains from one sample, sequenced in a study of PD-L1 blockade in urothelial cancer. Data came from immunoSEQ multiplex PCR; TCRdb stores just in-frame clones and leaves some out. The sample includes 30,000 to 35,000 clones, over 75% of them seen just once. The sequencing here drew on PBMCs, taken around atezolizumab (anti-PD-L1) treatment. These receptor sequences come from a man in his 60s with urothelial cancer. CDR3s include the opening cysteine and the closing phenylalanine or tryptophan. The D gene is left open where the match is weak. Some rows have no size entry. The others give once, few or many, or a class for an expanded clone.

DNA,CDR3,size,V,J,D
TGTGCCTGGAGCCGGACAGGCCTGGGGGAGACCCAGTACTTC,CAWSRTGLGETQYF,-,TRBV30,TRBJ2-5,TRBD1
TGTGCCAGCAGCCCGTGGACAGGGGGCGACGAGCAGTACTTC,CASSPWTGGDEQYF,once,TRBV11-1,TRBJ2-7,TRBD1
TGTGCCAGCAGACAGGGGACGGGTCCGGGTGGCTACACCTTC,CASRQGTGPGGYTF,-,TRBV5-6,TRBJ1-2,TRBD1
TGTGCCAGCGAACGGGGGACTAGCGGGAGTAGGAAGTTCTTC,CASERGTSGSRKFF,-,TRBV2,TRBJ2-1,TRBD2
TGTGCCAGCAGTGACAGTCCCTACGAGCAGTACTTC,CASSDSPYEQYF,few,TRBV2,TRBJ2-7,-
TGTGCCAGCAGCTTACCTGGAGAACGCCAGTATTTT,CASSLPGERQYF,few,TRBV7-3,TRBJ2-3,-
TGTGCCAGCAGCTTGCGAGCGGGAGTCCGGGAGACCCAGTACTTC,CASSLRAGVRETQYF,-,TRBV5-5,TRBJ2-5,TRBD2
TGCGCCAGCAGCTCACAGGGGGCCGAGGAAAAACTGTTTTTT,CASSSQGAEEKLFF,-,TRBV5-1,TRBJ1-4,TRBD1
TGTGCCAGCAGGGGTCCGGGACAGGGAGGGGAGACCCAGTACTTC,CASRGPGQGGETQYF,-,TRBV2,TRBJ2-5,TRBD1
TGCGCCAGCAGCCAAGAACGACAGGGATACAATGAGCAGTTCTTC,CASSQERQGYNEQFF,-,TRBV4-1,TRBJ2-1,TRBD1
TGCGCCAGCAGCCAAGCGGGAGGGCCGAGAAAGCAGTACTTC,CASSQAGGPRKQYF,few,TRBV4-1,TRBJ2-7,TRBD2
TGTGCCATCAGTGATGGTGCGGGAGGGGCTAACAATGAGCAGTTCTTC,CAISDGAGGANNEQFF,once,TRBV10-3,TRBJ2-1,TRBD2
TGTGCCATCAGTGGACAACAGGGGCCGAGGAATGAGCAGTTCTTC,CAISGQQGPRNEQFF,-,TRBV10-3,TRBJ2-1,TRBD1
TGTGCCAGCAGGTATGCGGGCTCCTACGAGCAGTACTTC,CASRYAGSYEQYF,-,TRBV7-9,TRBJ2-7,-
TGCAGTGGCGGGGAGGGGTGGACCGAGCAGTACTTC,CSGGEGWTEQYF,-,TRBV29-1,TRBJ2-7,TRBD2
TGTGCCAGCAGGGACGGGACAGGGGGCAATCAGCCCCAGCATTTT,CASRDGTGGNQPQHF,-,TRBV2,TRBJ1-5,TRBD1
TGTGCCAGCAGCGGAGCGCTGGAGGCAGCCCCCTACGAGCAGTACTTC,CASSGALEAAPYEQYF,-,TRBV25-1,TRBJ2-7,-
TGTGCCAGCAGCACTAGCGGGAGGGCCTGGGACACCGGGGAGCTGTTTTTT,CASSTSGRAWDTGELFF,-,TRBV9,TRBJ2-2,TRBD2
TGTGCCAGCAGCTCCCACATCCCCGGGAATGAGCAGTTCTTC,CASSSHIPGNEQFF,-,TRBV11-1,TRBJ2-1,-
TGCGCCAGCAGCTCACCGGGCCGGGGCACTGAAGCTTTCTTT,CASSSPGRGTEAFF,few,TRBV5-1,TRBJ1-1,-
TGTGCCAGCAGCTTATCCTCGGACAGGGCCAAAAACATTCAGTACTTC,CASSLSSDRAKNIQYF,-,TRBV7-3,TRBJ2-4,TRBD1
TGTGCCAGCAGCCCGAGGACTAGTCTGAATGAGCAGTTCTTC,CASSPRTSLNEQFF,-,TRBV7-2,TRBJ2-1,TRBD2
TGTGCCAGCAGTCCGGGACAGGGGGCGCGTGAGCAGTACTTC,CASSPGQGAREQYF,-,TRBV6-4,TRBJ2-7,TRBD1
TGTGCCAGCAGCTTAGGCAGGGATGAACAACTGTTTTTT,CASSLGRDEQLFF,-,TRBV5-4,TRBJ1-4,-
TGTGCCACCTTGACAGGGGACAGCTCTGGAAACACCATATATTTT,CATLTGDSSGNTIYF,once,TRBV19,TRBJ1-3,TRBD1
TGTGCCAGCAGCTTACCCGGGGGAGAGCAGTACTTC,CASSLPGGEQYF,once,TRBV11-1,TRBJ2-7,-
TGTGCCAGCAGCTTTTCAGATACAGAGCTGTTTTTT,CASSFSDTELFF,-,TRBV7-2,TRBJ2-2,-
TGTGCCAGCAGCTTATCGTTCGGCACGGGCACCGGGGAGCTGTTTTTT,CASSLSFGTGTGELFF,-,TRBV7-2,TRBJ2-2,-
TGTGCCAGCAGCTTCACTGCCGGGAGGGGTTACGAGCAGTACTTC,CASSFTAGRGYEQYF,-,TRBV2,TRBJ2-7,TRBD2
TGTGCCAGCAATCTACAGGCGGATGACATTCAGTACTTC,CASNLQADDIQYF,few,TRBV7-9,TRBJ2-4,-
TGTGCCAGCAGCCGACTAGCGGGGGTCTCCGAGCAGTACTTC,CASSRLAGVSEQYF,-,TRBV6-1,TRBJ2-7,TRBD2
TGCGCCAGCAGCTCTGATGCCCGGTTTGGAAACACCATATATTTT,CASSSDARFGNTIYF,-,TRBV5-1,TRBJ1-3,-
TGTGCCAGAAGCTTGGGACAGCTACCAGGGGTAAAATCTGGAAACACCATATATTTT,CARSLGQLPGVKSGNTIYF,-,TRBV5-3,TRBJ1-3,-
TGTGCCAGCAGCTCAACCGGGACAGGGGCCACAGATACGCAGTATTTT,CASSSTGTGATDTQYF,-,TRBV7-9,TRBJ2-3,TRBD1
TGTGCCACACAACCGACAGGGAATAGTGGTGAGCAGTTCTTC,CATQPTGNSGEQFF,-,TRBV28,TRBJ2-1,TRBD1
TGTGCCATCAGTGTGTCGGACAGGGTATTAGGGACTGAAGCTTTCTTT,CAISVSDRVLGTEAFF,-,TRBV10-3,TRBJ1-1,TRBD1
TGTGCCAGCAGTTCAGGGATTTCGGAGACCCAGTACTTC,CASSSGISETQYF,-,TRBV2,TRBJ2-5,-
TGCGCCAGCCAAGACGGGGGGTACAATGAGCAGTTCTTC,CASQDGGYNEQFF,-,TRBV10-1,TRBJ2-1,TRBD2
TGCAGTGCTGAGTATGGCTACACCTTC,CSAEYGYTF,-,TRBV20-1,TRBJ1-2,-
TGTGCCAGCAGCGACGCCGGGGGGGGGTGGTCAGAGACCCAGTACTTC,CASSDAGGGWSETQYF,once,TRBV9,TRBJ2-5,TRBD2
TGTGCCATCAAACTAACGACGGACTCCTACGAGCAGTACTTC,CAIKLTTDSYEQYF,-,TRBV10-3,TRBJ2-7,-
TGTGCCTGGAGTGTAGGGGGGGGGTGGAACACAGATACGCAGTATTTT,CAWSVGGGWNTDTQYF,-,TRBV30,TRBJ2-3,-
TGTGCCAGCTCAATGGCAGAGAACACTGAAGCTTTCTTT,CASSMAENTEAFF,-,TRBV18,TRBJ1-1,-
TGTGCCAGCAGCTTCCTTAGCACAGATACGCAGTATTTT,CASSFLSTDTQYF,-,TRBV5-6,TRBJ2-3,-
TGCGCCAGCAGTGAGACTCTCGGGGTCTCTGAAGCTTTCTTT,CASSETLGVSEAFF,-,TRBV10-1,TRBJ1-1,-
TGTGCCAGCAGTTCCACGACAGGGCGGCCGAATGAAAAACTGTTTTTT,CASSSTTGRPNEKLFF,-,TRBV28,TRBJ1-4,TRBD1
TGTGCCAGCAGCCGGACTAGCGGGAGAGGTGGGGCCAACGTCCTGACTTTC,CASSRTSGRGGANVLTF,-,TRBV7-3,TRBJ2-6,TRBD2
TGCAGCGTTGACCCCCACGCCTCCCGGACTGAAGCTTTCTTT,CSVDPHASRTEAFF,-,TRBV29-1,TRBJ1-1,-
TGTGCCAGCAGTTACATAGCGGGGGCCTACGAGCAGTACTTC,CASSYIAGAYEQYF,-,TRBV6-5,TRBJ2-7,TRBD2
TGTGCCAGTAGTAACACGCGGGCTTGGACAGCCTCTGGGGCCAACGTCCTGACTTTC,CASSNTRAWTASGANVLTF,-,TRBV19,TRBJ2-6,-
TGTGCCAGCAGCGTAGGTGCAGGGGGCAACTATGGCTACACCTTC,CASSVGAGGNYGYTF,once,TRBV9,TRBJ1-2,TRBD1
TGCGCCAGCAGTGAGCGGGTAACCTACGAGCAGTACTTC,CASSERVTYEQYF,few,TRBV10-1,TRBJ2-7,-